One and the same sample provided the 3 T cell receptor beta chains below, sequenced in a study of T cells in Graves' hyperthyroidism and ophthalmopathy. The source material, RNA transcripts, was used to amplify TCR beta CDR3 regions. TCR CDR3 regions were first amplified by RT-PCR with HTBI primers. A single record per CDR3 protein comes from TCRdb applying MiXCR to the multiplex PCR reads. This table holds 450,000 to 650,000 distinct CDR3 sequences, about 14% found once. The sequenced sample was blood. The receptor source for this set is a woman aged 18-35 years with Graves' ophthalmopathy.

This clonotype was recorded at least ten times. The chain employs TRBV11-1 and TRBJ2-7; D unclear. Germline CDR1 reads SGHAT; CDR2 reads FQDESV (reference sequence). The V and J ends lost 6 bases and 5 bases respectively, with 14 bases between them. The CDR3 consists of 13 residues. This CDR3 is CASSYQDGHEQYF. The CDR3 DNA sequence: TGTGCCAGCAGTTATCAGGACGGCCACGAGCAGTACTTC.

The CDR3 bases are TGCAGTGCTTCGGACAGGGAAAACACTGAAGCTTTCTTT. Translation gives CSASDRENTEAFF. This chain links TRBV20-1 with TRBJ1-1; 8 positions agree with TRBD1. CDR3 length equals 13 residues. Germline V gene sequence: CDR1 DFQATT, CDR2 SNEGSKA (reference sequence). V shed 5 bases and J 2 bases; nucleotides not matched to a gene: 4.

The rearrangement uses TRBV7-2 and TRBJ2-5, with 10 bases identical to TRBD1. Losses at the gene ends were 0 bases for V and 5 bases for J; bases not matched to a gene: 3. The germline gives CDR1 SGHTA, CDR2 FQGNSA. CDR3 length equals 15 residues. The CDR3 DNA reads TGTGCCAGCAGCTTAGCCCGGGACAGGGGTGAGACCCAGTACTTC. It is translated as CASSLARDRGETQYF.